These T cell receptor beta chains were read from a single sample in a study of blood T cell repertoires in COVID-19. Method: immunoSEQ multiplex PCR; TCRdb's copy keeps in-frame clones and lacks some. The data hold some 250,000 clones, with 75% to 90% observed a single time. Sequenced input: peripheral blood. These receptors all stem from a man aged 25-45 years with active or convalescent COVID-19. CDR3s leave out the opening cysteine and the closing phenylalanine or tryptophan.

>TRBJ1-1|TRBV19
ASSWQGALNTEAF
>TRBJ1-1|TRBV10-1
ASIDGKVRIRNTEAF
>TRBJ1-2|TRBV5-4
ASSLVAGGEADYDYT
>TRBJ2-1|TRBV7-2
ASSLASSYNEQF
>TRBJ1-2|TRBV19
ASTQPTDLYGYT
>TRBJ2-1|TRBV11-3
ASSPGTSGGASEQF
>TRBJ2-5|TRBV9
ASSVGERGGQETQY
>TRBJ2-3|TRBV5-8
ASSFRGSGTDTQY
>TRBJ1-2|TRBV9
ASSPGGGAGYT
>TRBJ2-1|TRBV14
ASSTGGQGPNEQF